This is a list of T cell receptor beta chains from one sample in a study of blood T cell repertoires in COVID-19. Assay used: immunoSEQ multiplex PCR; TCRdb lists only in-frame clones, some missing. The repertoire holds about 430,000 clones, roughly 90% seen once, with more than 0.7% in the top ten. Sample: peripheral blood. The receptor source for this set is a young man with COVID-19, enrolled during active disease. The conserved cysteine and the conserved F or W are not part of the CDR3 here.

>TRBJ2-7|TRBV5-1
ASSSAWTDSYEQY
>TRBJ2-3|TRBV5-1
ASSLGGFDPDTQY
>TRBJ1-3|TRBV6-5
ASSWTAGNTIY
>TRBJ2-7|TRBV14
ASSPSGLRWEY
>TRBJ1-5|TRBV7-2
ASSFYSNQPQH
>TRBJ1-2|TRBV2
ASRPGGYGYT
>TRBJ2-5|TRBV5-4
ASSLSLAGEETQY
>TRBJ2-7|TRBV11-3
ASSRQASYEQY
>TRBJ1-2|TRBV19
ASQTGLHYGYT
>TRBJ1-4|TRBV2
ASRPGTGNEKLF
>TRBJ2-3|TRBV12-3/TRBV12-4
ASTGGRAQY
>TRBJ2-7|TRBV7-2
ASSPSRVSYEQY
>TRBJ2-3|TRBV3-1/TRBV3-2
ASSHGGPDTQY
>TRBJ2-1|TRBV19
AAADLSYNEQF
>TRBJ2-7|TRBV3-1/TRBV3-2
ASSQTGTGGIEQY
>TRBJ2-1|TRBV24-1
ATSDFQTSGRFDEQF
>TRBJ2-1|TRBV6-6
ASSRTSGNNEQF
>TRBJ1-1|TRBV5-1
ASSLSTGNTEAF
>TRBJ2-3|TRBV5-1
ASSSYVEDTQY
>TRBJ1-1|TRBV18
ASSPRRGDTEAF
>TRBJ2-2|TRBV5-1
ASSSAGGHTGELF
>TRBJ2-3|TRBV3-1/TRBV3-2
ASSQVQLAGGRYGTDTQY
>TRBJ2-1|TRBV12-3/TRBV12-4
ASSDTSPNEQF
>TRBJ2-1|TRBV14
ASSQVGLAGRVEQF
>TRBJ2-1|TRBV6-5
ASSYSRQGRNNEQF
>TRBJ1-1|TRBV7-9
ASGDSSSTEAF
>TRBJ2-1|TRBV20-1
SASLLREQF
>TRBJ2-5|TRBV5-1
ASSLGSGGFQETQY
>TRBJ2-3|TRBV2
AWGGLTDTQY
>TRBJ2-7|TRBV19
ASSASQDRVYEQY
>TRBJ2-6|TRBV2
ASSPGGSGANVLT
>TRBJ2-5|TRBV5-5
ASSLGGTAQETQY
>TRBJ1-1|TRBV3-1/TRBV3-2
ASTPTGNTEAF
>TRBJ2-3|TRBV6-5
ASSSLLWDTQY
>TRBJ2-3|TRBV7-9
ASSFEREVDTQY
>TRBJ2-1|TRBV7-8
ASRRGTSGAEQF
>TRBJ2-1|TRBV11-3
ASSNTGSSYNEQF
>TRBJ2-1|TRBV6-5
ASSYDAGGQDNEQF
>TRBJ2-7|TRBV25-1
ASSLHSYLDSIAEEQY
>TRBJ2-4|TRBV5-1
ASSTLWGQEKNIQY
>TRBJ2-1|TRBV10-3
ATGLAGDSNRF
>TRBJ1-5|TRBV11-1
ASSLDRGQPQH
>TRBJ1-5|TRBV5-6
ASSLAATGGQPQH
>TRBJ2-1|TRBV7-2
ASSFYGGLAGMINEQF
>TRBJ2-1|TRBV7-9
ASSISRDLKNEQF
>TRBJ1-3|TRBV6-5
ASRRELSGNTIY
>TRBJ2-3|TRBV6-5
ASTGGGGTDTQY
>TRBJ1-5|TRBV2
ASSEVNSNQPQH